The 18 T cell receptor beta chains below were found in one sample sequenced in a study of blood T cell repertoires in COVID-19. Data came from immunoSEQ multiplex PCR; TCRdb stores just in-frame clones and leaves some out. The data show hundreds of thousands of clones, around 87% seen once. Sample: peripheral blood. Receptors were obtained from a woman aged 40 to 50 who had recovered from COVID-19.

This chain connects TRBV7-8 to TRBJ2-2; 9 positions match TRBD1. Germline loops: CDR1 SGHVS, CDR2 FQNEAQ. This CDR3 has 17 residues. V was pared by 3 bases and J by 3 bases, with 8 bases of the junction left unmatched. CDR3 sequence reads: CASSFRTGAVDTGELFF. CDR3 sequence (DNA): TGTGCCAGCAGCTTCAGGACAGGGGCAGTGGACACCGGGGAGCTGTTTTTT.

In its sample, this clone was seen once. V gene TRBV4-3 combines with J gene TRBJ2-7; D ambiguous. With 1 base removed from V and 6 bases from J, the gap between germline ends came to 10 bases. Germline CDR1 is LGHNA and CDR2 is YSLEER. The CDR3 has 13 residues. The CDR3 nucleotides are TGCGCCAGCAGCCAAGTAAGAGGAACCGAGCAGTACTTC. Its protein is CASSQVRGTEQYF.

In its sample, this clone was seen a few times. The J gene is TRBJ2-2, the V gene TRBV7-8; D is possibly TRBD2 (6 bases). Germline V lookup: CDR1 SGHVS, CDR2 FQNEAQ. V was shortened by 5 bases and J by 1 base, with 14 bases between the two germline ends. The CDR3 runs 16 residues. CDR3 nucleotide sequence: TGTGCCAGCAGCCCTCAGGTGGGGGGGAACACCGGGGAGCTGTTTTTT. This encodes CASSPQVGGNTGELFF.

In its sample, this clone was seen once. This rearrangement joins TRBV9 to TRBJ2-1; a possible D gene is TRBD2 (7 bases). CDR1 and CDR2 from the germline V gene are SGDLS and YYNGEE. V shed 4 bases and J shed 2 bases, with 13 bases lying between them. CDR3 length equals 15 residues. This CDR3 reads CASSLGGEAYNEQFF. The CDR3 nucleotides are TGTGCCAGCAGCTTAGGGGGGGAAGCCTACAATGAGCAGTTCTTC.

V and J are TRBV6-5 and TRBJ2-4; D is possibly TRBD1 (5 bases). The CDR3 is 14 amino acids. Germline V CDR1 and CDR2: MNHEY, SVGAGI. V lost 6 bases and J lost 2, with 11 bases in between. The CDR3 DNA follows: TGTGCCAGCAGCGGCCAGGGTCCCAAAAACATTCAGTACTTC. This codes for CASSGQGPKNIQYF.

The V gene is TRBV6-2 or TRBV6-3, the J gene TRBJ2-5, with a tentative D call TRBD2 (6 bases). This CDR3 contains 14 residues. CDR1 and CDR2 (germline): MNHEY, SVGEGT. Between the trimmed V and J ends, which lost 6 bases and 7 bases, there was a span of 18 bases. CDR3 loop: CASSPRTTPGTQYF. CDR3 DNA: TGTGCCAGCAGCCCCAGGACTACCCCAGGGACCCAGTACTTC.

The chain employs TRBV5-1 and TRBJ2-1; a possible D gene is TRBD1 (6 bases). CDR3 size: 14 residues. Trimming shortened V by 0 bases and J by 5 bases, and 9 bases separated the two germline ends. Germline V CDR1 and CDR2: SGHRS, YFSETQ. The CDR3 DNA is TGCGCCAGCAGCTTGGTGACAGGTAACAATGAGCAGTTCTTC. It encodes CASSLVTGNNEQFF.

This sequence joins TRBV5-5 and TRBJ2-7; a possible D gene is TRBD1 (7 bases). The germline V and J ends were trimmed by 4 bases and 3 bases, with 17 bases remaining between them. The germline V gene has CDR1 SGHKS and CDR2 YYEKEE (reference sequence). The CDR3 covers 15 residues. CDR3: CASSLGGQNVYEQYF. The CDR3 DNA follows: TGTGCCAGCAGCCTCGGGGGACAGAACGTCTACGAGCAGTACTTC.

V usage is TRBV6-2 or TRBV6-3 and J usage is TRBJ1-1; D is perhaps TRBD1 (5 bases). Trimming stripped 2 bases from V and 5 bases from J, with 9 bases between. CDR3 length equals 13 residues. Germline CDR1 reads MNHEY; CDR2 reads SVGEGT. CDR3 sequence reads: CASSYGQGTEAFF. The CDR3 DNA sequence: TGTGCCAGCAGTTACGGGCAGGGAACTGAAGCTTTCTTT.

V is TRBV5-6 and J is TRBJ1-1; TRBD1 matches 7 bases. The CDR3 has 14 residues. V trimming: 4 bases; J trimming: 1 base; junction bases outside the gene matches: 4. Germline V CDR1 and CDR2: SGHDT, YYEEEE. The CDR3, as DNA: TGTGCCAGCAGCCCGGACAGGTCGAACACTGAAGCTTTCTTT. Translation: CASSPDRSNTEAFF.

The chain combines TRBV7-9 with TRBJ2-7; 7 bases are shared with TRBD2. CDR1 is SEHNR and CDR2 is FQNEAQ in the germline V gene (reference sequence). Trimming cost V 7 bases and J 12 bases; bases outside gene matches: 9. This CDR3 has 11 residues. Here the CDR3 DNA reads TGTGCCAGCACCAGGCGGGAGAGCATGTACTTC. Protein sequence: CASTRRESMYF.

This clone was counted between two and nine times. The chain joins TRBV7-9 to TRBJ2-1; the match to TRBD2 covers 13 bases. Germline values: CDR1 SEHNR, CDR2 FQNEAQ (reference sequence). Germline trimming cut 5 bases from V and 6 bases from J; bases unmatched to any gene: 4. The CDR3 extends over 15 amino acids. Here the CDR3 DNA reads TGTGCCAGCAGCCTTGGGACTAGCGGGGCCAATGAGCAGTTCTTC. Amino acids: CASSLGTSGANEQFF.

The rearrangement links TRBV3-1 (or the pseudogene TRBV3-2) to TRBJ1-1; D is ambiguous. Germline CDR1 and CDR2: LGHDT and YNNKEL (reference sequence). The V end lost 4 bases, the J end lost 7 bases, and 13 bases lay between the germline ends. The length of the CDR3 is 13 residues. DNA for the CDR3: TGTGCCAGCAGCCGAGGGAGAGAGGGTGAAGCTTTCTTT. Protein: CASSRGREGEAFF.

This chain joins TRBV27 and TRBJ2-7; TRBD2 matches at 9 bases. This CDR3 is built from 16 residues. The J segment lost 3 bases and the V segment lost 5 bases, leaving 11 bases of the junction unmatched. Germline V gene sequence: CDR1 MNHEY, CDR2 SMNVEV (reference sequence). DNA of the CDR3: TGTGCCAGCAGTCCCTCCGCGGGGGGGGTTTACTACGAGCAGTACTTC. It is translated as CASSPSAGGVYYEQYF.

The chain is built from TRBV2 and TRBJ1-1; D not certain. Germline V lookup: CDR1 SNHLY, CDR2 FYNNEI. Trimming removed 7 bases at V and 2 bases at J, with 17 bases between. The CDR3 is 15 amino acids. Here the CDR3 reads CASIPTVVLNTEAFF. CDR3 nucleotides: TGTGCCAGCATTCCCACAGTGGTCCTCAACACTGAAGCTTTCTTT.

The CDR3 DNA sequence: TGTGCCATCAGTGACGGGACTAGCGCCGATACGCAGTATTTT. Amino acids: CAISDGTSADTQYF. V gene TRBV10-3 combines with J gene TRBJ2-3; the match to TRBD2 covers 10 bases. V dropped 3 bases and J dropped 6; count of bases not matched to a gene: 3. Looked up from germline, CDR1 is ENHRY and CDR2 is SYGVKD. The CDR3 is made up of 14 amino acids.

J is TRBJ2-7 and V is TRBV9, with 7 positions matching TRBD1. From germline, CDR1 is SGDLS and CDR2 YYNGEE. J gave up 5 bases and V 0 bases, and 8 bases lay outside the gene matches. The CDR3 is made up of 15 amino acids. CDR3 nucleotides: TGTGCCAGCAGCGTAGCGGGACAGTATGTGAACGAGCAGTACTTC. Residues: CASSVAGQYVNEQYF.

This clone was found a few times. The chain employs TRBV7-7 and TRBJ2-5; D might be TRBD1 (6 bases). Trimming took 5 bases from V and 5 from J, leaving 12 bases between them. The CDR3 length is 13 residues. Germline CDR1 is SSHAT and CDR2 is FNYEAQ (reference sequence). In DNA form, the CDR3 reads TGTGCCAGCAGCGCACAGGGAAGGGAGACCCAGTACTTC. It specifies CASSAQGRETQYF.